This T cell receptor beta chain was recorded in a study of blood T cell repertoires in COVID-19. Whole-study context: Acute-phase and convalescent COVID-19 samples originated in the United States, Italy and Spain. T cells, B-cell-depleted T cells, or PBMCs supplied cDNA or gDNA.

Profiled with immunoSEQ multiplex PCR; TCRdb holds only in-frame clones, not every one. Among about 150,000 clones listed, approximately 85% were seen once. The CDR3 length is 13 residues. Germline-derived CDR1 and CDR2 are SQVTM and ANQGSEA. The trim removed 5 bases at V and 8 bases at J, leaving 10 bases unmatched. This clone was found once. Source material: peripheral blood. This TCR was sampled from a man older than 75 with COVID-19, enrolled during active disease. The rearrangement links TRBV29-1 to TRBJ2-7, with TRBD2 identical over 9 bases. CDR3 sequence (DNA): TGCAGCGTTACACTAGCGGGCCCTTCTCAGCAGTACTTC. Translated: CSVTLAGPSQQYF.